The clone carrying this TCR beta chain came up a few times. The target antigen is unknown. The data derive from a study of T cell responses to AZD1222 COVID-19 vaccine. General study findings and limits: Most donors were white British, females outnumbered males, and clonal diversity was possibly underestimated.

Method: immunoSEQ multiplex PCR; TCRdb's copy keeps in-frame clones and lacks some. The sample holds 30,000 to 35,000 clones, roughly nine tenths seen once. The CDR3 has 13 amino acids. The trim removed 3 bases at V and 2 bases at J, leaving 2 bases unmatched. The germline V gene has CDR1 SQVTM and CDR2 ANQGSEA. The receptor comes from an adult in good health. The genes are TRBV29-1 and TRBJ1-2; 8 nucleotides agree with TRBD1. Sequencing was performed on peripheral blood, taken on day 0 of AZD1222 vaccination. CDR3 residues: CSVEPGGNYGYTF. The CDR3 DNA sequence: TGCAGCGTTGAGCCAGGGGGCAACTATGGCTACACCTTC. The full variable domain, rest sourced from reference TRBV29-1 and TRBJ1-2, is SAVISQKPSRDICQRGTSLTIQCQVDSQVTMMFWYRQQPGQSLTLIATANQGSEATYESGFVIDKFPISRPNLTFSTLTVSNMSPEDSSIYLCSVEPGGNYGYTFGSGTRLTVV.